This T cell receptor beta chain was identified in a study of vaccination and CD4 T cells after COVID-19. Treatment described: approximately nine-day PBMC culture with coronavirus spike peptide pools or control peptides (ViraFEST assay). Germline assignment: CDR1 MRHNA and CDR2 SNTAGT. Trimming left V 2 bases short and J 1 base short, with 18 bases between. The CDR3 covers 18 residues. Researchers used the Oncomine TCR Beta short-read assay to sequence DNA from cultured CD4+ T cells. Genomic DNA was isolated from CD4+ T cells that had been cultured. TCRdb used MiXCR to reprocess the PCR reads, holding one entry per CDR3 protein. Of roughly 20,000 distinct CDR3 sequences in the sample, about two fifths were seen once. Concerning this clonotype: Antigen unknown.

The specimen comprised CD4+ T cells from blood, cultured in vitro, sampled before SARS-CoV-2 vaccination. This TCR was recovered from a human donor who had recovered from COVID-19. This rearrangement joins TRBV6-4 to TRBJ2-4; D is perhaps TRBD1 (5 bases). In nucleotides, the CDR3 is TGTGCCAGCAGTGACAAAAGCCACAGGTTCAGCGCCAAAAACATTCAGTACTTC. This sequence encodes CASSDKSHRFSAKNIQYF.